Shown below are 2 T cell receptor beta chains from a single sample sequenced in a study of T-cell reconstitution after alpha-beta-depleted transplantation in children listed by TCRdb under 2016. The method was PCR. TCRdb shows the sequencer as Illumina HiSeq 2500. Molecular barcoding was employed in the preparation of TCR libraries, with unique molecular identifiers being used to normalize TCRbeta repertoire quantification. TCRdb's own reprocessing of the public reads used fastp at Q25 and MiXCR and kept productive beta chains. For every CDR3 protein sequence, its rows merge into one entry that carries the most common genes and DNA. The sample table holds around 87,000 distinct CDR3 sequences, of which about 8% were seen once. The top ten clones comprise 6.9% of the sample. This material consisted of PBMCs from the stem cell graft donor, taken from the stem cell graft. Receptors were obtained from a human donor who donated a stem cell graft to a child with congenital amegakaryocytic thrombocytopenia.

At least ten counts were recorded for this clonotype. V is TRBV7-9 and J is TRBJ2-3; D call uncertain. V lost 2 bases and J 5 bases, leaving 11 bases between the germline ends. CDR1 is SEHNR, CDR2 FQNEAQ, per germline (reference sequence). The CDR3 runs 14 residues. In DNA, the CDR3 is TGTGCCAGCAGCTTAACCACTTTACGAGATACGCAGTATTTT. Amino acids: CASSLTTLRDTQYF. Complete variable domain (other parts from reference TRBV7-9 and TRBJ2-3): DTGVSQNPRHKITKRGQNVTFRCDPISEHNRLYWYRQTLGQGPEFLTYFQNEAQLEKSRLLSDRFSAERPKGSFSTLEIQRTEQGDSAMYLCASSLTTLRDTQYFGPGTRLTVL.

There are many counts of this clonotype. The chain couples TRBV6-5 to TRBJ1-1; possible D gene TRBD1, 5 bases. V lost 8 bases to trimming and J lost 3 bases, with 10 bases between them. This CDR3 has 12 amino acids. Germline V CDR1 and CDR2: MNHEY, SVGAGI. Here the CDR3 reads CASGRGDTEAFF. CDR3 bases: TGTGCCAGCGGCCGGGGCGACACTGAAGCTTTCTTT.